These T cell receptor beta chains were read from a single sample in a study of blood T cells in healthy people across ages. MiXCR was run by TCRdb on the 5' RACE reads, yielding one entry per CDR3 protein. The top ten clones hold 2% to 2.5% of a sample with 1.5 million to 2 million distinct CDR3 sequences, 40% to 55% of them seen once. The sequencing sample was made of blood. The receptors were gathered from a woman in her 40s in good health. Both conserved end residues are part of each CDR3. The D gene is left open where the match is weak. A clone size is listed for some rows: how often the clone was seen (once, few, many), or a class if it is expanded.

CASSLWAVSRGDYNEQFF TGTGCCAGCAGTTTATGGGCAGTATCCCGGGGTGACTACAATGAGCAGTTCTTC TRBJ2-1 few TRBV27 .
CASSRTGGGSPPPRDTQYF TGTGCCAGCAGCCGGACAGGGGGCGGTTCACCCCCACCTAGAGATACGCAGTATTTT TRBJ2-3 . TRBV11-2 TRBD1
CASSLAHGQGREQYF TGTGCCAGCAGCTTGGCACACGGACAGGGCCGCGAGCAGTACTTC TRBJ2-7 . TRBV7-2 TRBD1
CASSLKFELLTDMQYF TGTGCCAGCAGCTTAAAGTTTGAGTTACTCACAGATATGCAGTATTTT TRBJ2-3 . TRBV7-3 .
CASRRQGRGLEQYF TGTGCCAGCAGGCGACAGGGACGCGGCCTCGAGCAGTACTTC TRBJ2-7 . TRBV6-5 TRBD1
CASSLTGVRETQYF TGTGCCAGCTCACTTACAGGGGTACGGGAGACCCAGTACTTC TRBJ2-5 . TRBV18 TRBD1
CASSQTGLAAGETQYF TGCGCCAGCAGCCAAACAGGACTAGCGGCGGGGGAGACCCAGTACTTC TRBJ2-5 . TRBV4-3 TRBD2
CASSVEVLQPSTDTQYF TGTGCCAGCAGCGTAGAAGTTCTGCAGCCTAGCACAGATACGCAGTATTTT TRBJ2-3 once TRBV9 .
CASRPKTSGVYNEQFF TGTGCCAGCAGACCCAAAACTAGCGGGGTCTACAATGAGCAGTTCTTC TRBJ2-1 . TRBV2 TRBD2
CASTSGGAEQYF TGTGCCAGCACCTCCGGCGGGGCCGAGCAGTACTTC TRBJ2-7 . TRBV28 .
CASSSWRAGYNEQYF TGTGCCAGCAGTTCCTGGCGAGCAGGTTATAACGAGCAGTACTTC TRBJ2-7 . TRBV28 .
CSLRPGGSVDTQYF TGCAGCTTACGGCCGGGGGGGTCGGTGGATACGCAGTATTTT TRBJ2-3 few TRBV29-1 TRBD2
CASMRTSGGNEQFF TGTGCCAGCATGAGGACTAGCGGGGGAAATGAGCAGTTCTTC TRBJ2-1 few TRBV6-6 TRBD2
CASSYPTGRTGANVLTF TGTGCCAGCAGTTACCCAACAGGGAGAACTGGGGCCAACGTCCTGACTTTC TRBJ2-6 once TRBV12-3/TRBV12-4 .
CSVEQSYNEQFF TGCAGCGTTGAACAGAGCTACAATGAGCAGTTCTTC TRBJ2-1 . TRBV29-1 .
CSASFVPSGVNEQYF TGCAGTGCTAGCTTTGTCCCTTCTGGAGTGAACGAGCAGTACTTC TRBJ2-7 few TRBV20-1 .
CSASSLLSGGNTDTQYF TGCAGTGCTTCTAGCCTCCTTAGCGGGGGAAACACAGATACGCAGTATTTT TRBJ2-3 once TRBV20-1 TRBD2
CASSEYKAFNEQFF TGTGCCAGCAGTGAATATAAAGCCTTCAATGAGCAGTTCTTC TRBJ2-1 . TRBV25-1 .
CSASEGGHGSPLHF TGCAGTGCTAGTGAGGGAGGACACGGTTCACCCCTCCACTTT TRBJ1-6 few TRBV20-1 .
CASSLLGVDGNSPLHF TGTGCCAGCAGCCTCCTCGGGGTGGACGGGAATTCACCCCTCCACTTT TRBJ1-6 few TRBV6-5 .
CGSSQGNTIYF TGTGGCAGCAGCCAAGGCAACACCATATATTTT TRBJ1-3 . TRBV3-1 .
CASSAYRANYGYTF TGTGCCAGCTCGGCGTACAGAGCTAACTATGGCTACACCTTC TRBJ1-2 few TRBV27 .
CASSFYPVLETQYF TGTGCCAGCAGTTTTTATCCAGTTCTAGAGACCCAGTACTTC TRBJ2-5 few TRBV28 .
CASSLEFSGVGTQYF TGTGCCAGCAGCTTAGAGTTTAGCGGGGTGGGGACCCAGTACTTC TRBJ2-5 once TRBV7-2 TRBD2
CASSLVGDTRELFF TGTGCCAGCAGCTTAGTCGGGGACACCAGGGAGCTGTTTTTT TRBJ2-2 once TRBV11-2 .
CASSGATSGGGTDTQYF TGCGCCAGCAGCGGGGCGACTAGCGGGGGGGGCACAGATACGCAGTATTTT TRBJ2-3 . TRBV5-1 TRBD2
CASSPRRDTEAFF TGTGCCAGCAGTCCCCGGAGGGACACTGAAGCTTTCTTT TRBJ1-1 . TRBV27 .
CASSYLTTRLGADTQYF TGTGCCAGCAGTTACCTGACTACGAGGTTGGGGGCAGATACGCAGTATTTT TRBJ2-3 . TRBV6-5 .
CASSYPGPPGETQYF TGTGCCAGCAGTTACCCAGGACCTCCGGGGGAGACCCAGTACTTC TRBJ2-5 . TRBV6-2/TRBV6-3 .
CASSSVVRKETQYF TGCGCCAGCAGCTCAGTAGTCCGTAAAGAGACCCAGTACTTC TRBJ2-5 . TRBV4-1 .
CASRKTGGTEAFF TGTGCCAGCAGGAAGACAGGGGGCACTGAAGCTTTCTTT TRBJ1-1 few TRBV7-9 TRBD1
CSVDGTEEQYF TGCAGCGTTGATGGGACGGAGGAGCAGTACTTC TRBJ2-5 . TRBV29-1 .
CASSSPDLVYTDTQYF TGCGCCAGCAGCTCCCCGGATCTAGTCTACACAGATACGCAGTATTTT TRBJ2-3 . TRBV5-1 .
CASSGPLSRGAISPLSYEQYF TGTGCCAGCAGCGGGCCTCTCTCCCGGGGGGCTATCTCTCCACTCTCCTACGAGCAGTACTTC TRBJ2-7 many TRBV21-1 .
CASSLVWDNNEQFF TGTGCCAGCAGCTTGGTTTGGGATAACAATGAGCAGTTCTTC TRBJ2-1 few TRBV5-5 .
CASSFSPLPSGGVTDTQYF TGTGCCAGCAGCTTTAGCCCCCTCCCCAGCGGGGGGGTAACAGATACGCAGTATTTT TRBJ2-3 few TRBV13 TRBD2
CASKLTGFDYGYTF TGTGCCAGCAAACTGACAGGATTCGACTATGGCTACACCTTC TRBJ1-2 . TRBV6-5 .
CASSFRAGRRGDIQYF TGTGCCAGCAGTTTTCGCGCAGGGCGGCGTGGGGACATTCAGTACTTC TRBJ2-4 . TRBV28 .
CASSYTWTSGGAREQFF TGTGCCAGCAGTTATACCTGGACTAGCGGGGGGGCAAGAGAGCAGTTCTTC TRBJ2-1 . TRBV6-2/TRBV6-3 TRBD2
CASSPPSQNTQYF TGTGCCAGCTCACCACCGAGCCAGAATACGCAGTATTTT TRBJ2-3 . TRBV18 .
CASSKHLVSSYEQYF TGTGCCAGCAGCAAACATCTAGTGAGCTCCTACGAGCAGTACTTC TRBJ2-7 . TRBV21-1 .
CASSSERAANYGYTF TGCGCCAGCAGCTCGGAGAGGGCGGCTAACTATGGCTACACCTTC TRBJ1-2 . TRBV5-1 .
CASSYRGASGGYEQFF TGTGCCAGCAGTTACCGGGGGGCTAGCGGGGGCTATGAGCAGTTCTTC TRBJ2-1 few TRBV6-5 TRBD2
CASSQSSAGTDYNEQFF TGCGCCAGCAGTCAATCGAGTGCCGGGACGGACTACAATGAGCAGTTCTTC TRBJ2-1 . TRBV23-1 .
CSARGTRGPYEQFF TGCAGTGCTAGAGGCACGAGGGGGCCTTATGAGCAGTTCTTC TRBJ2-1 few TRBV20-1 TRBD1
CASSSTGQAWTQYF TGTGCCAGCAGTTCGACAGGGCAGGCTTGGACCCAGTACTTC TRBJ2-5 . TRBV28 TRBD1
CSATEGGPRSTDTQYF TGCAGTGCTACCGAGGGGGGGCCGAGGAGCACAGATACGCAGTATTTT TRBJ2-3 . TRBV20-1 .
CASSGFNEALGGYTF TGTGCCAGCAGTGGATTCAATGAAGCTTTGGGTGGCTACACCTTC TRBJ1-2 . TRBV6-5 .
CSARDQGVNHYGYTF TGCAGTGCTAGAGACCAGGGGGTCAACCACTATGGCTACACCTTC TRBJ1-2 . TRBV20-1 TRBD1
CAINADRSDNSPLHF TGTGCCATCAACGCGGACAGATCCGATAATTCACCCCTCCACTTT TRBJ1-6 . TRBV10-3 .
CASREVLAKNIQYF TGTGCCAGCAGGGAGGTGTTAGCCAAAAACATTCAGTACTTC TRBJ2-4 few TRBV27 .
CASSEEAGTTDTQYF TGTGCCAGCAGTGAAGAGGCAGGAACCACAGATACGCAGTATTTT TRBJ2-3 . TRBV2 .
CASSLRDRGSEQYF TGTGCCAGCAGCCTCCGGGACAGGGGTTCCGAGCAGTACTTC TRBJ2-7 . TRBV7-2 TRBD1